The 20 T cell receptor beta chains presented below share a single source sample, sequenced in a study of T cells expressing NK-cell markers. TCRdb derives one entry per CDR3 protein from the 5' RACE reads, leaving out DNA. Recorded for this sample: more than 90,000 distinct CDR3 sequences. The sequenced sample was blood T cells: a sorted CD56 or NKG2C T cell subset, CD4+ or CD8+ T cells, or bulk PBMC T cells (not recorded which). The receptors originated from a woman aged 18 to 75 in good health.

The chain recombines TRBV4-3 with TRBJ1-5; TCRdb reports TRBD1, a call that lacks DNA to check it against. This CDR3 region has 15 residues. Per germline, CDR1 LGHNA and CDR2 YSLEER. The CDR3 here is CASSQGTGGNQPQHF.

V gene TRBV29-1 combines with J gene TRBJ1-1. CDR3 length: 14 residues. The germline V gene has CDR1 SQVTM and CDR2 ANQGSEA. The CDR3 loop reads CSVEMGTMNTEAFF.

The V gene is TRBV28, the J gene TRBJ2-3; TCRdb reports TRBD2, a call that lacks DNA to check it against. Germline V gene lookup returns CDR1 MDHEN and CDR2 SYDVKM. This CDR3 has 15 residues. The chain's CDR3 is CASSFGGRARDTQYF.

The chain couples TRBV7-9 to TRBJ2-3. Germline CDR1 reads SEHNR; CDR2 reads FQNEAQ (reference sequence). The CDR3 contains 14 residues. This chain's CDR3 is CASNTALDTDTQYF.

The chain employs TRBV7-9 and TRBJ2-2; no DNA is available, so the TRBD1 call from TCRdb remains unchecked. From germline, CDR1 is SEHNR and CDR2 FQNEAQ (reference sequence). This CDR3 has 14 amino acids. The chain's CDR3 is CASSLGPVGGELFF.

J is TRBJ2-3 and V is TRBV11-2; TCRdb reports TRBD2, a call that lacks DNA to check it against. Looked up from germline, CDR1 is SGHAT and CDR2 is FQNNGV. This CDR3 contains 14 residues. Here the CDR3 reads CASSGLAGSDTQYF.

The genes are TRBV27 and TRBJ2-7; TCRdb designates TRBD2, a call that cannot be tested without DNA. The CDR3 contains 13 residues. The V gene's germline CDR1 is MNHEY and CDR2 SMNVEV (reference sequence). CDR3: CASSLGVSNEQYF.

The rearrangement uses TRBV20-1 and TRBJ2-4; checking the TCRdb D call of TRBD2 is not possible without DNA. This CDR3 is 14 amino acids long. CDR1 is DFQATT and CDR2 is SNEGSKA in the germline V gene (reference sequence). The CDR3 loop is CSASSGLVQNIQYF.

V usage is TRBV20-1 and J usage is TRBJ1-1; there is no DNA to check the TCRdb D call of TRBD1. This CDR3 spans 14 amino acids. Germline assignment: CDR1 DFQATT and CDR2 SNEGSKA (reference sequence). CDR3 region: CSARRTGMNTEAFF.

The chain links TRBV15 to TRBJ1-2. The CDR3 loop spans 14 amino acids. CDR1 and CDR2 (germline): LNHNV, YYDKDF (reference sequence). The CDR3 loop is CATSRVVGPRGYTF.

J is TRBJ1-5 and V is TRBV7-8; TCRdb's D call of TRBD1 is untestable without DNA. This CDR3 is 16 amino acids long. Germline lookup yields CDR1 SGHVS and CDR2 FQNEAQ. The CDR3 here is CASSLGTGISNQPQHF.

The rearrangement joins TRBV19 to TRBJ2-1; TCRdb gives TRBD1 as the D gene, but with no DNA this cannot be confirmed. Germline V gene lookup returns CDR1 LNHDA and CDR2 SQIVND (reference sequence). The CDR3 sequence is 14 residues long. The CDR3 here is CASSIGQGYNEQFF. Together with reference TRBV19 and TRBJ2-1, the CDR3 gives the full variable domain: DGGITQSPKYLFRKEGQNVTLSCEQNLNHDAMYWYRQDPGQGLRLIYYSQIVNDFQKGDIAEGYSVSREKKESFPLTVTSAQKNPTAFYLCASSIGQGYNEQFFGPGTRLTVL.

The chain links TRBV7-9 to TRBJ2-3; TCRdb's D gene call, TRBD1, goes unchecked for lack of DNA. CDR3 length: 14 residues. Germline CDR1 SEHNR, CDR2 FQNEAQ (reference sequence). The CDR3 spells CASSFRTGTDTQYF.

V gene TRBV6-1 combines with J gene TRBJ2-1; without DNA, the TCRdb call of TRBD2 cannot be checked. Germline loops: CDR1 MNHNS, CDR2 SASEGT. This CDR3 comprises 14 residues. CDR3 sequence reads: CASSQTAGYNEQFF.

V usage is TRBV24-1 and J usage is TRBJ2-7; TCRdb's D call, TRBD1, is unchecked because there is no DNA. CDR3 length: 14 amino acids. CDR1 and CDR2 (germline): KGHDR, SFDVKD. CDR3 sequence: CATSDLQGAGEQYF.

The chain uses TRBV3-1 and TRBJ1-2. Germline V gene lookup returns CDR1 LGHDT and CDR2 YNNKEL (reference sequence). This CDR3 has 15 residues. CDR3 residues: CASSNPGGSGYGYTF.

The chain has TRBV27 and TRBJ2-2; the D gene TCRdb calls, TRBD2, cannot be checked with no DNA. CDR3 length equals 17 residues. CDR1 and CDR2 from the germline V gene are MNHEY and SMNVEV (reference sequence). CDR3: CASSSPGLAAYTGELFF.

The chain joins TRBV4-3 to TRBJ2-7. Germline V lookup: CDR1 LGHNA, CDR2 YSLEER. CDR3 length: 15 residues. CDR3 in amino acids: CASSQSQGAAYEQYF.

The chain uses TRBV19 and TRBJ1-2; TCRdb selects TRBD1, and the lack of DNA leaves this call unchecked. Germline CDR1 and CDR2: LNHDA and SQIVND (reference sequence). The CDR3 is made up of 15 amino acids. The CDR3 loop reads CASSLSVQDFYGYTF. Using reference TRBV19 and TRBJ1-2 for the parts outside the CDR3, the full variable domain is DGGITQSPKYLFRKEGQNVTLSCEQNLNHDAMYWYRQDPGQGLRLIYYSQIVNDFQKGDIAEGYSVSREKKESFPLTVTSAQKNPTAFYLCASSLSVQDFYGYTFGSGTRLTVV.

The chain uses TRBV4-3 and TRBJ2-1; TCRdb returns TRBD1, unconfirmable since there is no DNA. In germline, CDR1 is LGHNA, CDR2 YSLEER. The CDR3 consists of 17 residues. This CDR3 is CASSQDLGDTLMDEQFF.